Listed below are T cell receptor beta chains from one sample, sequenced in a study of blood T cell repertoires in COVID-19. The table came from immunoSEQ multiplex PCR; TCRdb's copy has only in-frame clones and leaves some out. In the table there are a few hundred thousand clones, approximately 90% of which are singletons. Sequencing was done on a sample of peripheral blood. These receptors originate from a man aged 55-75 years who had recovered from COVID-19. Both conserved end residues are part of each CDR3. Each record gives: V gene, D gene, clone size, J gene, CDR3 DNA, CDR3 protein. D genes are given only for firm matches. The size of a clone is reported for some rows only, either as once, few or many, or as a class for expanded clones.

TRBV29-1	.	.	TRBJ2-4	TGCAGCGTCCCTGACACATCCAAAAACATTCAGTACTTC	CSVPDTSKNIQYF
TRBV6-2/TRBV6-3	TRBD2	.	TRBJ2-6	TGTGCCAGCAGTTACCTCGGACTAGCGGGAGGGCGTGGGGCCAACGTCCTGACTTTC	CASSYLGLAGGRGANVLTF
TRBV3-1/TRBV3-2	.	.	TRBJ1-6	TGTGCCAGCAGCCAAGGATCGTATTCGGCGGATTCACCCCTCCACTTT	CASSQGSYSADSPLHF
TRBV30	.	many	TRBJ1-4	TGTGCCTGGAGCGACGGCCAGGGCCCTAATGAAAAACTGTTTTTT	CAWSDGQGPNEKLFF
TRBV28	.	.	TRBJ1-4	TGTGCCAGCAGTTTATCGGGTCAGGGCAATGAAAAACTGTTTTTT	CASSLSGQGNEKLFF
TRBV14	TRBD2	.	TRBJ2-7	TGTGCCAGCAGCGGAACTAGCGGGGTTTCCTACGAGCAGTACTTC	CASSGTSGVSYEQYF
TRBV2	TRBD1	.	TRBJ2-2	TGTGCCAGCCCGAAGACAGGGGGCAGCACCGGGGAGCTGTTTTTT	CASPKTGGSTGELFF
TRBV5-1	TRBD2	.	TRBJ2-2	TGCGCCAGCAGCTTGGGGACTAGCGGGAACACCGGGGAGCTGTTTTTT	CASSLGTSGNTGELFF
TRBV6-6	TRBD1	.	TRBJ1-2	TGTGCCAGCAGTTTTCCAAGACAGGGTGGCTACACCTTC	CASSFPRQGGYTF
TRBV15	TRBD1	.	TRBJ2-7	TGTGCCACCAGCAGACAAAGACAGGGAAATTCCTACGAGCAGTACTTC	CATSRQRQGNSYEQYF
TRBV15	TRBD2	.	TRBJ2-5	TGTGCCACCAGCAGAGATTTAGCGGGTTACCAAGAGACCCAGTACTTC	CATSRDLAGYQETQYF
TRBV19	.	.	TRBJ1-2	TGTGCCAGTAGTATCCAGGGGCCCTATGGCTACACCTTC	CASSIQGPYGYTF
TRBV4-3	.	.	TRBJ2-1	TGCGCCAGCAGCTCCCCCCCGGGGATTGGTGAGCAGTTCTTC	CASSSPPGIGEQFF
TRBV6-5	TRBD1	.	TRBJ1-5	TGTGCCAGCACCTTTGACAGGGATAGCAATCAGCCCCAGCATTTT	CASTFDRDSNQPQHF
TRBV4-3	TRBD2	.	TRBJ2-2	TGCGCCAGCAGCCGGGGGGGTAGCGGGGCGAACACCGGGGAGCTGTTTTTT	CASSRGGSGANTGELFF
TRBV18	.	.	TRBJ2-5	TGTGCCAGCTCCACCTCAGTGCCCAGGGGTCCTCAAGAGACCCAGTACTTC	CASSTSVPRGPQETQYF
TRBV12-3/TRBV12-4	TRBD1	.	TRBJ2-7	TGTGCCAGCAGTTTGGGGACAGGAGAGCAGTACTTC	CASSLGTGEQYF
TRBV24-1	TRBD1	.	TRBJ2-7	TGTGCCACCAGCCAGGGACAGGGCTACGAGCAGTACTTC	CATSQGQGYEQYF
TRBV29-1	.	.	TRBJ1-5	TGCAGCGTTCGGTTGACAGGCGTTAGCAATCAGCCCCAGCATTTT	CSVRLTGVSNQPQHF
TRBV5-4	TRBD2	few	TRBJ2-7	TGTGCCAGCAGCTCCCCGAGCGCGGGAGGGCTCAACGAGCAGTACTTC	CASSSPSAGGLNEQYF
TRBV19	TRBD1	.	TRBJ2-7	TGTGCCAGTAGCTCGACAGGGTTGGGCTACGAGCAGTACTTC	CASSSTGLGYEQYF
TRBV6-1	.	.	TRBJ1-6	TGTGCCAGCAGAGGGGGTACGGGTTCACCCCTCCACTTT	CASRGGTGSPLHF
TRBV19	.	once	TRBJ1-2	TGTGCCACCAGGCGGGGTATCAGCGGCTACACCTTC	CATRRGISGYTF
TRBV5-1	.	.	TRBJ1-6	TGCGCCAGCAGCTTGGCACTAAATAATTCACCCCTCCACTTT	CASSLALNNSPLHF
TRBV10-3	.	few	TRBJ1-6	TGTGCCACCCAGTCCCCCAATTCACCCCTCCACTTT	CATQSPNSPLHF
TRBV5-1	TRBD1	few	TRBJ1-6	TGCGCCAGCAGCTTGGCCCCACGCGACAGGGTTAGTAATTCACCCCTCCACTTT	CASSLAPRDRVSNSPLHF
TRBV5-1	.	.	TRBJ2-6	TGCGCCAGCAGGACAGCCCCTGGTGGGGCCAACGTCCTGACTTTC	CASRTAPGGANVLTF
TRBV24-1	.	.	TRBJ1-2	TGTGCCACCAGTGATTTGGATCAAGCGTACACCTTC	CATSDLDQAYTF
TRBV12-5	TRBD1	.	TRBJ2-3	TGTGCTAGTGGTTGGACAGGGGGTGAAGATACGCAGTATTTT	CASGWTGGEDTQYF
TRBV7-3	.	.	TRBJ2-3	TGTGCCAGCAGCCGGGTAGGCGGCCGCACAGATACGCAGTATTTT	CASSRVGGRTDTQYF
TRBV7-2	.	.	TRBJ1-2	TGTGCCCCGGGGGGCAGATGGAACTATGGCTACACCTTC	CAPGGRWNYGYTF
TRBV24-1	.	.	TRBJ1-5	TGTGCCACCAGTGACCGGGTGAATCAGCCCCAGCATTTT	CATSDRVNQPQHF
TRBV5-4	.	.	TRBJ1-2	TGTGCCAGCAGCTGGGAAGAGGGCGCCACGGGTGGCTACACCTTC	CASSWEEGATGGYTF
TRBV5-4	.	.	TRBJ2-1	TGTGCCAGCAGCTTGGTCGGGGCCTACAATGAGCAGTTCTTC	CASSLVGAYNEQFF
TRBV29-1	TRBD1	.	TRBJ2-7	TGCAGCGTTGCCCGGACAGGAACCTACGAGCAGTACTTC	CSVARTGTYEQYF
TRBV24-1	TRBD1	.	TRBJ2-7	TGTGCCACCAGTGTTGGATCAGGGGGCGAACCCTACGAGCAGTACTTC	CATSVGSGGEPYEQYF
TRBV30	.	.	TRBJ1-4	TGTGCCTGGAGTGTACGGGGAGTTAATGAAAAACTGTTTTTT	CAWSVRGVNEKLFF
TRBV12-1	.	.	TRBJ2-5	TGTGCCAGCAGTCTAAACGGACTAGCGGGGGAAGAGACCCAGTACTTC	CASSLNGLAGEETQYF
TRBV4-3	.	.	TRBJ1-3	TGCGCCAGCAGCCAAGTCCCAGGGGACAACCTGTCTGGAAACACCATATATTTT	CASSQVPGDNLSGNTIYF
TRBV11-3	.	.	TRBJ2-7	TGTGCCAGCAGTATCAGGGAATTAGGGGCCTACGAGCAGTACTTC	CASSIRELGAYEQYF
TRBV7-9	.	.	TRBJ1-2	TGTGCCAGCAGTCCTGGGGCGGGGGACTATGGCTACACCTTC	CASSPGAGDYGYTF
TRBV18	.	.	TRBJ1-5	TGTGCCAGCTCCCTGACAGGTCTGCTCCATCAGCCCCAGCATTTT	CASSLTGLLHQPQHF
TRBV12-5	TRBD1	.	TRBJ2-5	TGTGCTAGTGGCCCTACAACCGGGACAGGGATCCAAGAGACCCAGTACTTC	CASGPTTGTGIQETQYF
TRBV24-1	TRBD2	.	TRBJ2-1	TGTGCCACCAGTGAGACATCGGGACTAGCGTACAATGAGCAGTTCTTC	CATSETSGLAYNEQFF
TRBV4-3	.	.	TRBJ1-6	TGCGCCAGCAGCCAAGTTACTAGGTCACCCCTCCACTTT	CASSQVTRSPLHF
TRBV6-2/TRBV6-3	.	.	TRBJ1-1	TGTGCCAGCAGTTCCCCGGCAGGGGCTGAAGCTTTCTTT	CASSSPAGAEAFF
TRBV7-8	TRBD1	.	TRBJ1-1	TGTGCCAGCAGCCGAGACAGGGGGGAGAGTGAAGCTTTCTTT	CASSRDRGESEAFF
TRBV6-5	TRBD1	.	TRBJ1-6	TGTGCCAGCAGTTCCGGACAGGGAACTTCACCCCTCCACTTT	CASSSGQGTSPLHF
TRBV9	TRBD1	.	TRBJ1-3	TGTGCCAGCAGCACCAGACAGGGCCACCGCGGAAACACCATATATTTT	CASSTRQGHRGNTIYF
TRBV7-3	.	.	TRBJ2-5	TGTGCCAGCAGCTTAGGGGCAGCCGCAGGGTCTGAGACCCAGTACTTC	CASSLGAAAGSETQYF
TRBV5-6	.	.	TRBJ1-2	TGTGCCAGCAGCTCGGTCGACAGGAACTATGGCTACACCTTC	CASSSVDRNYGYTF
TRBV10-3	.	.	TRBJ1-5	TGTGCCATCAGTGAGTTGGGGGGTCAGCCCCAGCATTTT	CAISELGGQPQHF
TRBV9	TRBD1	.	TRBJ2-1	TGTGCCAGCAGCCCTAGTGGGGACAGGGCCGACAATGAGCAGTTCTTC	CASSPSGDRADNEQFF
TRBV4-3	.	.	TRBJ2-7	TGCGCCAGCAGCCCCGGACAGCCCTACGAGCAGTACTTC	CASSPGQPYEQYF
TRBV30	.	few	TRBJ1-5	TGTGCCTGGAGTGTAGGAGGGTATAGCAATCAGCCCCAGCATTTT	CAWSVGGYSNQPQHF
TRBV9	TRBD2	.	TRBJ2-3	TGTGCCAGCAGCGTAGGGGCTAGCGGGGGGGCTGGGACAGATACGCAGTATTTT	CASSVGASGGAGTDTQYF
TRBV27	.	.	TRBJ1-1	TGTGCCAGCAGTTCAAACTCAGGGGCGGGTTTGCGTTCCGCTGAAGCTTTCTTT	CASSSNSGAGLRSAEAFF
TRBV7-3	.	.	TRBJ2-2	TGTGCCAGCAGTCAAAGGGCACAGGTCGGGGAGCTGTTTTTT	CASSQRAQVGELFF
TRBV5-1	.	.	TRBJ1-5	TGCGCCAGCAGCTTGGAAGGCAGGGGACAGCCCCAGCATTTT	CASSLEGRGQPQHF
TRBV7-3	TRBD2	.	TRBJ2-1	TGTGCCAGCAGCTCAGGGACTAGCGGGGGTAATGAGCAGTTCTTC	CASSSGTSGGNEQFF